Listed below are T cell receptor beta chains from one sample, sequenced in a study of cytotoxic CD8 clonotypes in ibrutinib-treated CLL. Clones were sequenced by immunoSEQ multiplex PCR, and TCRdb holds only the in-frame ones, with some missing. The sample yields around 70,000 clones, 75% to 85% seen once. Here the sequenced sample was PBMCs, taken at disease progression, from a patient treated with ibrutinib. The receptors originated from a human donor with chronic lymphocytic leukemia. Each CDR3 is given with its conserved first and last residue. The D gene is left open where the match is weak.

j_gene: TRBJ2-7
d_gene: TRBD1
v_gene: TRBV15
CDR3aa: CATSPRQGPYEQYF

j_gene: .
d_gene: TRBD2
v_gene: TRBV19
CDR3aa: CASRPLAGVYEQYF

j_gene: TRBJ2-7
d_gene: .
v_gene: TRBV6-1
CDR3aa: CASSGSGRSPKNSYEQYF

j_gene: TRBJ1-6
d_gene: TRBD1
v_gene: TRBV28
CDR3aa: CASSPLTGGFHSPLHF

j_gene: TRBJ1-5
d_gene: .
v_gene: TRBV5-1
CDR3aa: CASSLSGLSNQPQHF

j_gene: TRBJ2-5
d_gene: TRBD1
v_gene: TRBV5-1
CDR3aa: CASSPGTGETQYF

j_gene: TRBJ2-2
d_gene: TRBD1
v_gene: TRBV28
CDR3aa: CASSTGQGNTGELFF

j_gene: TRBJ2-7
d_gene: .
v_gene: TRBV6-1
CDR3aa: CASSEVPGTRPTYEQYF

j_gene: TRBJ1-1
d_gene: TRBD1
v_gene: TRBV27
CDR3aa: CASSSTQRGHTEAFF

j_gene: TRBJ1-1
d_gene: .
v_gene: TRBV5-5
CDR3aa: CASSFQGSGTEAFF

j_gene: TRBJ2-7
d_gene: .
v_gene: TRBV28
CDR3aa: CASRPDSPSIYEQYF

j_gene: TRBJ1-5
d_gene: .
v_gene: TRBV6-1
CDR3aa: CASLGSRDQPQHF

j_gene: TRBJ2-4
d_gene: .
v_gene: TRBV6-1
CDR3aa: CASRTDSENIQYF

j_gene: TRBJ1-4
d_gene: .
v_gene: TRBV15
CDR3aa: CATSRDLASFRRFEKLFF

j_gene: TRBJ2-2
d_gene: .
v_gene: TRBV27
CDR3aa: CASRLGGSGELFF

j_gene: TRBJ1-5
d_gene: .
v_gene: TRBV6-6
CDR3aa: CASTVYGWDQPQHF

j_gene: TRBJ1-2
d_gene: .
v_gene: TRBV7-9
CDR3aa: CASSLFADRANYGYTF

j_gene: TRBJ1-1
d_gene: TRBD1
v_gene: TRBV19
CDR3aa: CASSSGGTEAFF

j_gene: TRBJ2-2
d_gene: TRBD1
v_gene: TRBV6-1
CDR3aa: CASSPGGNTGELFF

j_gene: TRBJ1-6
d_gene: .
v_gene: TRBV19
CDR3aa: CASSIGQRALHF

j_gene: TRBJ1-1
d_gene: TRBD1
v_gene: TRBV4-1
CDR3aa: CASSQADRATEAFF

j_gene: TRBJ2-5
d_gene: .
v_gene: TRBV27
CDR3aa: CASSLSSWGQETQYF

j_gene: TRBJ1-2
d_gene: .
v_gene: TRBV18
CDR3aa: CASSPPSRGYYGYTF

j_gene: TRBJ1-1
d_gene: .
v_gene: TRBV4-1
CDR3aa: CASSQYWGRNMNTEAFF

j_gene: TRBJ1-1
d_gene: .
v_gene: TRBV28
CDR3aa: CASSTGLRRAFF

j_gene: TRBJ2-7
d_gene: .
v_gene: TRBV2
CDR3aa: CASSAQAGRGHEQYF

j_gene: TRBJ1-2
d_gene: TRBD1
v_gene: TRBV7-9
CDR3aa: CASSLGGGYGYTF

j_gene: TRBJ1-1
d_gene: TRBD1
v_gene: TRBV2
CDR3aa: CASRASGTGGTEAFF

j_gene: TRBJ2-7
d_gene: .
v_gene: TRBV28
CDR3aa: CASSIAGTGSYEQYF

j_gene: TRBJ2-7
d_gene: TRBD1
v_gene: TRBV27
CDR3aa: CASSSRAAGGGEQYF

j_gene: TRBJ2-4
d_gene: .
v_gene: TRBV4-1
CDR3aa: CASSPRVAKNIQYF

j_gene: TRBJ2-4
d_gene: .
v_gene: TRBV15
CDR3aa: CATSRAGAAKNIQYF

j_gene: TRBJ1-3
d_gene: .
v_gene: TRBV11-3
CDR3aa: CASSLSSSGNTIYF

j_gene: TRBJ2-3
d_gene: .
v_gene: TRBV6-5
CDR3aa: CASSYGLRGVTDTQYF

j_gene: TRBJ1-2
d_gene: TRBD1
v_gene: TRBV4-1
CDR3aa: CASSQDGQGVGYTF

j_gene: TRBJ1-2
d_gene: TRBD1
v_gene: TRBV6-5
CDR3aa: CASSSGQGAFGYTF

j_gene: TRBJ2-7
d_gene: .
v_gene: TRBV5-1
CDR3aa: CASSRRGDEQYF

j_gene: TRBJ1-1
d_gene: .
v_gene: TRBV7-9
CDR3aa: CASSLGKRAFF

j_gene: TRBJ2-1
d_gene: .
v_gene: TRBV5-4
CDR3aa: CASSLAGSYNEQFF

j_gene: TRBJ1-2
d_gene: TRBD1
v_gene: TRBV5-1
CDR3aa: CASSLFRGQGFGYTF

j_gene: TRBJ2-7
d_gene: TRBD1
v_gene: TRBV4-1
CDR3aa: CASSQRLPRGPYEQYF

j_gene: TRBJ2-5
d_gene: .
v_gene: TRBV19
CDR3aa: CASSIRDSSQETQYF

j_gene: TRBJ2-3
d_gene: TRBD1
v_gene: TRBV7-8
CDR3aa: CASSATKPGQGYSDTQYF

j_gene: TRBJ2-5
d_gene: .
v_gene: TRBV5-6
CDR3aa: CASSLNLETQYF

j_gene: TRBJ2-7
d_gene: .
v_gene: TRBV7-3
CDR3aa: CASSPGWGPYEQYF

j_gene: TRBJ2-7
d_gene: TRBD2
v_gene: TRBV7-6
CDR3aa: CASSHGGNAYEQYF

j_gene: TRBJ2-1
d_gene: TRBD2
v_gene: TRBV5-1
CDR3aa: CASSPGGRGYYNEQFF

j_gene: TRBJ1-4
d_gene: .
v_gene: TRBV30
CDR3aa: CAWSNRLAGNEKLFF

j_gene: TRBJ1-5
d_gene: .
v_gene: TRBV7-2
CDR3aa: CASSLVLGNNQPQHF

j_gene: TRBJ1-5
d_gene: TRBD1
v_gene: TRBV30
CDR3aa: CAWSGSTGSQPQHF

j_gene: TRBJ2-1
d_gene: .
v_gene: TRBV5-1
CDR3aa: CASSLAGDGYNEQFF

j_gene: TRBJ1-5
d_gene: TRBD1
v_gene: TRBV5-1
CDR3aa: CASSTGQGSNQPQHF

j_gene: TRBJ1-2
d_gene: .
v_gene: TRBV28
CDR3aa: CASSPYRAGYTF

j_gene: TRBJ1-5
d_gene: .
v_gene: TRBV5-1
CDR3aa: CASSADPTGMNQPQHF

j_gene: TRBJ1-2
d_gene: .
v_gene: TRBV18
CDR3aa: CASSPPGGSYGYTF

j_gene: TRBJ2-3
d_gene: TRBD2
v_gene: TRBV11-3
CDR3aa: CASSPGLAGALSTDTQYF